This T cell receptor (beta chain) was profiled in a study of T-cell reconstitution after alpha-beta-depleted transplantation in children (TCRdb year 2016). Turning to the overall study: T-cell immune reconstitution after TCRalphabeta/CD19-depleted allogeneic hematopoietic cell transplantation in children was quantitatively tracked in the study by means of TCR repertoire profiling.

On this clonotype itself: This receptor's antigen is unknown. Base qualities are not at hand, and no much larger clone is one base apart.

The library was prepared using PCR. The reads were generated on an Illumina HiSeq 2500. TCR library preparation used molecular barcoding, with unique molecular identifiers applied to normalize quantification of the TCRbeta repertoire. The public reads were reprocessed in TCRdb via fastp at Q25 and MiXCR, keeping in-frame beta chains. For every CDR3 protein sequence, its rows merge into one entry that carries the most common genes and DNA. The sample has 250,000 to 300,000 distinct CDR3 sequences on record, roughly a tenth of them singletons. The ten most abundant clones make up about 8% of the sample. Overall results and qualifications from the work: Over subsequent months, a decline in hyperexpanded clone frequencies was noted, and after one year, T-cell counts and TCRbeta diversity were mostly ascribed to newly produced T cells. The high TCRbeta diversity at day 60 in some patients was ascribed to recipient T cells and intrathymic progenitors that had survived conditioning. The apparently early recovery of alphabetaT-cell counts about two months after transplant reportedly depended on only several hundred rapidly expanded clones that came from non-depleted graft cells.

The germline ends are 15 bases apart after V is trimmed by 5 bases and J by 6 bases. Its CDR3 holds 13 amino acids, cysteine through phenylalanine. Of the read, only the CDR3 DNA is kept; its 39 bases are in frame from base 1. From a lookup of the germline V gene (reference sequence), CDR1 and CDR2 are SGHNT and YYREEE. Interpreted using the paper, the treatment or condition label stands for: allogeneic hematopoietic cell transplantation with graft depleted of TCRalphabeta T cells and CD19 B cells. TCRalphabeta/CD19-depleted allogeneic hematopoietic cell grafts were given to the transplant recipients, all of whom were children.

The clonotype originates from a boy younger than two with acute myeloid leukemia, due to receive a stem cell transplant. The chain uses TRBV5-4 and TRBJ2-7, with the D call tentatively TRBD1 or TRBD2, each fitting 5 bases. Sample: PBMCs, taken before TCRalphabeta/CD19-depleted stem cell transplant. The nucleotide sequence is TGTGCCAGCAGTGTTTTAAAGGGGAGCGAGCAGTACTTC. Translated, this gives CASSVLKGSEQYF.